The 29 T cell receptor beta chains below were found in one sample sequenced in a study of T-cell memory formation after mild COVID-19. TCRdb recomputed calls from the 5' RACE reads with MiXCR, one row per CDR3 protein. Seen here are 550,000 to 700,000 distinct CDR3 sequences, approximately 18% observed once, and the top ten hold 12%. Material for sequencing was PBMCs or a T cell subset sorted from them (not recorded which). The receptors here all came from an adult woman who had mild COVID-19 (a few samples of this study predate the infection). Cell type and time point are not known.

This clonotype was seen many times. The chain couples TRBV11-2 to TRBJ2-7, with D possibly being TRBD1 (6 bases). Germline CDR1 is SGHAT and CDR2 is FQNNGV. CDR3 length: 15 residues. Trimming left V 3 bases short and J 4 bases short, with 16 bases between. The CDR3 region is CASSFPDRVMYEQYF. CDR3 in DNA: TGTGCCAGCAGCTTCCCGGACAGAGTAATGTACGAGCAGTACTTC.

The CDR3 DNA follows: TGTGCCAGCAGCTATGGCTGGAGGCAAGAGACCCAGTACTTC. Protein sequence: CASSYGWRQETQYF. The chain combines TRBV5-5 with TRBJ2-5; tentative D call: TRBD2 (5 bases). Germline lookup yields CDR1 SGHKS and CDR2 YYEKEE (reference sequence). V was trimmed by 3 bases and J by 2 bases, leaving 11 bases between them. This CDR3 spans 14 amino acids.

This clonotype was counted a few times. As DNA, the CDR3 is TGTGCCAGCAGCACGAGGGACTTTGCCCCTGAGCAGTTCTTC. This encodes CASSTRDFAPEQFF. The chain links TRBV27 to TRBJ2-1, with D possibly being TRBD2 (6 bases). Per the germline V gene, CDR1 is MNHEY and CDR2 is SMNVEV (reference sequence). V shed 6 bases and J shed 9 bases, with 18 bases lying between them. The CDR3 consists of 14 residues.

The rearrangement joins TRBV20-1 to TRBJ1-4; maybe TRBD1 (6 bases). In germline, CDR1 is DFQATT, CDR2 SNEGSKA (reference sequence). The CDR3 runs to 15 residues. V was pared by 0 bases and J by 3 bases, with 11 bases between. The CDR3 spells CSARDVGQSNEKLFF. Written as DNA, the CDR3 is TGCAGTGCTAGAGATGTAGGACAGTCTAATGAAAAACTGTTTTTT.

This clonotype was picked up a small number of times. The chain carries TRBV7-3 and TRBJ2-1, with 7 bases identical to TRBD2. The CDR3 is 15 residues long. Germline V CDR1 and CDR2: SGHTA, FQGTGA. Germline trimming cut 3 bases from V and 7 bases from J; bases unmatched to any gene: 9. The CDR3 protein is CASSLSREIGNEQFF. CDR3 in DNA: TGTGCCAGCAGCTTGTCGCGGGAGATAGGAAATGAGCAGTTCTTC.

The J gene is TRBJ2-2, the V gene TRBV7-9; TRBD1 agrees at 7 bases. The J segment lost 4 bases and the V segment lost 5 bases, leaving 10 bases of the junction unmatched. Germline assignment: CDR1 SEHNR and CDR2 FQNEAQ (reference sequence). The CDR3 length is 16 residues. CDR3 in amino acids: CASSRFLAGGTGELFF. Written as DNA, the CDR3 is TGTGCCAGCAGCCGATTTTTGGCAGGGGGCACCGGGGAGCTGTTTTTT.

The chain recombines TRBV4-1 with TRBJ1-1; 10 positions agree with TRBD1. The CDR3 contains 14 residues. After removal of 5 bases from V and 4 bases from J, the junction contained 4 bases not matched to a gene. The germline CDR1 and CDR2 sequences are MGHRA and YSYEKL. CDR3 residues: CASSWDRGGTEAFF. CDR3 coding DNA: TGCGCCAGCAGCTGGGACAGGGGAGGCACTGAAGCTTTCTTT.

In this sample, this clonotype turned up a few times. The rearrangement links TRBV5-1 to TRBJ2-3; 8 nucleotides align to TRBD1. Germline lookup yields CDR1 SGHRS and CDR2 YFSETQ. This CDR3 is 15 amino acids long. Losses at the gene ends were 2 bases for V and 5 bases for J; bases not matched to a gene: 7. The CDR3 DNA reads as TGCGCCAGCAGCTTCGGACAGGGAGAGGAAGATACGCAGTATTTT. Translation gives CASSFGQGEEDTQYF.

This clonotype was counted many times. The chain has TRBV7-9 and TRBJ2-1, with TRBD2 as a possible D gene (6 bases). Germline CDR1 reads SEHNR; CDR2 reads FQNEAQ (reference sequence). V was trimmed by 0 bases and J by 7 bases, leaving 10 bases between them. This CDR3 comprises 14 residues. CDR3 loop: CASSLAGGVNEQFF. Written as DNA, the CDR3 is TGTGCCAGCAGCTTAGCGGGAGGCGTAAATGAGCAGTTCTTC.

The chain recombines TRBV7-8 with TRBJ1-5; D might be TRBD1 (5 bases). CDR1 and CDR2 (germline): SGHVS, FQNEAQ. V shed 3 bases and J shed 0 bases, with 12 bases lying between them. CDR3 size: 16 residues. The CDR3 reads CASSFRRDYSNQPQHF. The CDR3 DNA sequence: TGTGCCAGCAGCTTTCGCAGGGACTATAGCAATCAGCCCCAGCATTTT.

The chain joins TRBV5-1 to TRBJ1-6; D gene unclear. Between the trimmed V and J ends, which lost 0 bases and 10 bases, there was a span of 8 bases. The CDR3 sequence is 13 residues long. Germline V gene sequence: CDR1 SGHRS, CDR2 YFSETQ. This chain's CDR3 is CASSLAGKSPLHF. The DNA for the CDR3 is TGCGCCAGCAGCTTGGCGGGGAAATCACCCCTCCACTTT.

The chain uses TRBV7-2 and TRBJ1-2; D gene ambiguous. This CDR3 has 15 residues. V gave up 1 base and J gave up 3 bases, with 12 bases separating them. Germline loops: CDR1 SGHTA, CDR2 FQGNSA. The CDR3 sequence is CASSLVASDYYGYTF. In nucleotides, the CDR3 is TGTGCCAGCAGCTTAGTGGCCAGTGATTACTATGGCTACACCTTC.

CDR3 sequence (DNA): TGCAGTGCTAGTGACTCAGGGAACACTGAAGCTTTCTTT. It translates to CSASDSGNTEAFF. The genes are TRBV20-1 and TRBJ1-1; D unclear. There are 13 residues in the CDR3. The V gene lost 3 bases and the J gene lost 1 base, with 9 bases spanning the gap. Germline CDR1 DFQATT, CDR2 SNEGSKA (reference sequence).

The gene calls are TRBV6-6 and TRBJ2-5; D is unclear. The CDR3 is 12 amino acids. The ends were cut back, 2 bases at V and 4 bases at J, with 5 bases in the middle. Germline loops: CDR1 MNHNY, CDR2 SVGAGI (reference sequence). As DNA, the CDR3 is TGTGCCAGCAGTTACCCCCTAGAGACCCAGTACTTC. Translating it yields CASSYPLETQYF.

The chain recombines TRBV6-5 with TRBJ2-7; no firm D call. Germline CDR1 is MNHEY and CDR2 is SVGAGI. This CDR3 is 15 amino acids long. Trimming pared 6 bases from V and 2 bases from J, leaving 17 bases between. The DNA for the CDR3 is TGTGCCAGCAGGCCCCCCCGCCATACTCCCTACGAGCAGTACTTC. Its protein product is CASRPPRHTPYEQYF.

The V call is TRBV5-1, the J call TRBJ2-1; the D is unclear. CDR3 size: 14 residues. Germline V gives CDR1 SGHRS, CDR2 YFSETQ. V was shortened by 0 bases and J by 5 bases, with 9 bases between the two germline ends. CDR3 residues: CASSLDVGNNEQFF. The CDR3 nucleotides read TGCGCCAGCAGCTTGGATGTGGGCAACAATGAGCAGTTCTTC.

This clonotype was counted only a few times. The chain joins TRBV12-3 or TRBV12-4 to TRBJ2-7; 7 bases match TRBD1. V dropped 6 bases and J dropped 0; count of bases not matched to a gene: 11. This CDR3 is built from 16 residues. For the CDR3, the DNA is TGTGCCAGCAGCCATTGGGACAGCATCGCCTCCTACGAGCAGTACTTC. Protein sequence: CASSHWDSIASYEQYF.

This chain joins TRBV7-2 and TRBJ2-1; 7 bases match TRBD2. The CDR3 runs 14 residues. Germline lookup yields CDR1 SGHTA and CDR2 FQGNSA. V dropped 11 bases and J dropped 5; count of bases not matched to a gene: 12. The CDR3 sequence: CAWGGRYGNNEQFF. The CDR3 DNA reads TGTGCCTGGGGGGGTCGCTACGGAAACAATGAGCAGTTCTTC.

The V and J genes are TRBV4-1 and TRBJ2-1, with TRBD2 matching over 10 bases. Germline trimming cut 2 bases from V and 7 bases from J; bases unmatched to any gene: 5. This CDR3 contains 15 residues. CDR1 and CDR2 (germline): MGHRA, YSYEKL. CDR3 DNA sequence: TGCGCCAGCAGCCAACCCACGACTAGCGGGAATGAGCAGTTCTTC. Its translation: CASSQPTTSGNEQFF.

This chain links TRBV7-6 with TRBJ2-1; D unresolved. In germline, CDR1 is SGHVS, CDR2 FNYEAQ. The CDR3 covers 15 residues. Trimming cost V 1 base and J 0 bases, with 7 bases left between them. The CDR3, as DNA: TGTGCCAGCAGCTTAGATTGGGGCTCCTACAATGAGCAGTTCTTC. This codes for CASSLDWGSYNEQFF. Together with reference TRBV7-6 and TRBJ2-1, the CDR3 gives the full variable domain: GAGVSQSPRYKVTKRGQDVALRCDPISGHVSLYWYRQALGQGPEFLTYFNYEAQQDKSGLPNDRFSAERPEGSISTLTIQRTEQRDSAMYRCASSLDWGSYNEQFFGPGTRLTVL.

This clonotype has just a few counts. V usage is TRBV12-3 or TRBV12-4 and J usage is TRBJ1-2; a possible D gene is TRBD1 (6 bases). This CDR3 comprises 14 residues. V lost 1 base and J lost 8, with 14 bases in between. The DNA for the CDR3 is TGTGCCAGCAGTTTAGAACAGGGCTTAGGCGGCTACACCTTC. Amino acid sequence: CASSLEQGLGGYTF.

The CDR3 bases are TGTGCCAGCTCACCACAGCGGGAGACCTACGAGCAGTACTTC. It codes for CASSPQRETYEQYF. The V gene is TRBV18, the J gene TRBJ2-7, with 8 bases aligning to TRBD2. The V gene's germline CDR1 is KGHSH and CDR2 LQKENI. Germline trimming cut 1 base from V and 2 bases from J; bases unmatched to any gene: 1. The CDR3 extends over 14 amino acids. Supplemented by reference TRBV18 and TRBJ2-7, the full variable domain reads NAGVMQNPRHLVRRRGQEARLRCSPMKGHSHVYWYRQLPEEGLKFMVYLQKENIIDESGMPKERFSAEFPKEGPSILRIQQVVRGDSAAYFCASSPQRETYEQYFGPGTRLTVT.

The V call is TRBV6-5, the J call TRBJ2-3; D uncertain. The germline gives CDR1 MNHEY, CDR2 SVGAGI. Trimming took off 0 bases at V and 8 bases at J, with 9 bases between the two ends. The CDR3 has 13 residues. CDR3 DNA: TGTGCCAGCAGTTACTCGGCAGGACCTACGCAGTATTTT. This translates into CASSYSAGPTQYF.

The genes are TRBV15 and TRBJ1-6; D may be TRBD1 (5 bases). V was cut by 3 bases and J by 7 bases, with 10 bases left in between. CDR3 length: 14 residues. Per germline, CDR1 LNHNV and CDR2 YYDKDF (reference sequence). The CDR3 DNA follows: TGTGCCACCAGCAGCCCGGGACGGAATTCACCCCTCCACTTT. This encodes CATSSPGRNSPLHF.

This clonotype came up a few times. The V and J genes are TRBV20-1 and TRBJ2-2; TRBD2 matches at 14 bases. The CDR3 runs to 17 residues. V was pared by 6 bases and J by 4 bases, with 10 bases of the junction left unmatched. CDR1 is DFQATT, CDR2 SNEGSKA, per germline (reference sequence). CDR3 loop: CSAPQRLAGGATGELFF. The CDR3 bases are TGCAGTGCGCCTCAGCGACTAGCGGGAGGGGCCACCGGGGAGCTGTTTTTT.

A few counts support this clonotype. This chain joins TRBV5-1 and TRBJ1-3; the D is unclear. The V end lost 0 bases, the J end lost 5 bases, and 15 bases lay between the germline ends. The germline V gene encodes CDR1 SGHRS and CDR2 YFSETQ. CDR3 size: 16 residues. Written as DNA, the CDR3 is TGCGCCAGCAGCTTGGAGATGATGAATCTCCGAAACACCATATATTTT. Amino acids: CASSLEMMNLRNTIYF.

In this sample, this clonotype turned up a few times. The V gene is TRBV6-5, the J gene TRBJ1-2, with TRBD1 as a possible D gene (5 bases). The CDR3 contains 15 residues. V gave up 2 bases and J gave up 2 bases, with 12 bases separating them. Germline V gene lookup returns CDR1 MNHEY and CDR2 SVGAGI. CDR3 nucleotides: TGTGCCAGCAGTTACACACTCACAGGCAACTATGGCTACACCTTC. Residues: CASSYTLTGNYGYTF.

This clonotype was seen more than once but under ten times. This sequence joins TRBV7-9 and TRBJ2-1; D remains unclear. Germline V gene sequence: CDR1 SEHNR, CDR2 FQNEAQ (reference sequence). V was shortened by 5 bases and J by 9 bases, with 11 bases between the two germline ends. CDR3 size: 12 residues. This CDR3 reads CASSPELGEQFF. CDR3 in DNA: TGTGCCAGCAGCCCCGAGCTGGGTGAGCAGTTCTTC. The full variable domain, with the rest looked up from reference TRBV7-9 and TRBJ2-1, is DTGVSQNPRHKITKRGQNVTFRCDPISEHNRLYWYRQTLGQGPEFLTYFQNEAQLEKSRLLSDRFSAERPKGSFSTLEIQRTEQGDSAMYLCASSPELGEQFFGPGTRLTVL.

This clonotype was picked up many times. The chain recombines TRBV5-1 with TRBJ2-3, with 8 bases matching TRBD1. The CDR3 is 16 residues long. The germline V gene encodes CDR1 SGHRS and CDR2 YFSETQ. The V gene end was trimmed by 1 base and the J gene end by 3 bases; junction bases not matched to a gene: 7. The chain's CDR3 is CASSLRTGKGTDTQYF. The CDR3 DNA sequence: TGCGCCAGCAGCTTGCGGACAGGGAAGGGTACAGATACGCAGTATTTT. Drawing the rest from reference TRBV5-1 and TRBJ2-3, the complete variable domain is KAGVTQTPRYLIKTRGQQVTLSCSPISGHRSVSWYQQTPGQGLQFLFEYFSETQRNKGNFPGRFSGRQFSNSRSEMNVSTLELGDSALYLCASSLRTGKGTDTQYFGPGTRLTVL.